The 30 T cell receptor beta chains below all came from one sample that was sequenced in a study of identical twins. A single record per CDR3 protein comes from TCRdb applying MiXCR to the 5' RACE reads. Among a few hundred thousand distinct CDR3 sequences, about 8.3% were seen once, and the ten largest hold 2.5% to 3.5%. In addition, the sample was reused for a study of yellow fever vaccine responses in identical twins.

Sequenced material: CD8+ T cells sorted from blood. The receptors stem from a young woman in good health.

The table lists this clonotype with many counts. The rearrangement uses TRBV29-1 and TRBJ2-3; 10 bases fit TRBD2. Trimming at V came to 0 bases and at J to 0 bases, leaving 9 bases not matched to a gene. Germline V lookup: CDR1 SQVTM, CDR2 ANQGSEA. The CDR3 is made up of 18 amino acids. This CDR3 reads CSVEDPSGGAWSTDTQYF. The CDR3, as DNA: TGCAGCGTTGAAGACCCCAGCGGGGGGGCTTGGAGCACAGATACGCAGTATTTT.

This clonotype was seen more than once but under ten times. The V and J genes are TRBV18 and TRBJ1-1; D gene uncertain. V was pared by 3 bases and J by 1 base, with 12 bases between. The CDR3 consists of 15 residues. Germline CDR1 is KGHSH and CDR2 is LQKENI. The CDR3 region has the DNA TGTGCCAGCTCACCGTCGTTCCACCCGAACACTGAAGCTTTCTTT. Translated: CASSPSFHPNTEAFF. The complete variable domain, with remaining parts taken from reference TRBV18 and TRBJ1-1, reads NAGVMQNPRHLVRRRGQEARLRCSPMKGHSHVYWYRQLPEEGLKFMVYLQKENIIDESGMPKERFSAEFPKEGPSILRIQQVVRGDSAAYFCASSPSFHPNTEAFFGQGTRLTVV.

This clonotype was recorded at least ten times. The rearrangement uses TRBV29-1 and TRBJ2-2; TRBD1 is a possible D gene (5 bases). The CDR3 loop spans 13 amino acids. With 5 bases removed from V and 4 bases from J, the gap between germline ends came to 11 bases. CDR1 is SQVTM and CDR2 is ANQGSEA in the germline V gene. The CDR3 sequence is CSVSQGGTGELFF. The CDR3 region has the DNA TGCAGCGTTAGTCAGGGTGGCACCGGGGAGCTGTTTTTT.

This clonotype was observed a few times. The J gene is TRBJ2-1, the V gene TRBV6-5; 13 nucleotides align to TRBD2. The CDR3 is 15 amino acids. CDR1 MNHEY and CDR2 SVGAGI come from the germline V gene. Unmatched junction bases numbered 3, after V lost 2 bases and J lost 8 bases. The CDR3 DNA sequence: TGTGCCAGCAGTTACGGGACTAGCGGGACCTATGAGCAGTTCTTC. This gives the protein CASSYGTSGTYEQFF.

This sequence joins TRBV7-9 and TRBJ2-1; possibly TRBD2 for D (5 bases). CDR1 SEHNR and CDR2 FQNEAQ come from the germline V gene (reference sequence). The CDR3 sequence is 14 residues long. V was clipped by 6 bases and J by 7 bases, with 16 bases between them. CDR3 residues: CASRSRVSLNEQFF. The DNA of the CDR3 is TGTGCCAGCAGGTCGCGGGTCAGCCTGAATGAGCAGTTCTTC.

This chain links TRBV12-2 with TRBJ2-3; the D call in the table, TRBD2, was not verified against the DNA. TRBV12-2 is a recognized pseudogene. The CDR3 covers 17 residues. CDR3 in DNA: TGTGCAAGTCGCTTAGCGTACCGGCCCAACCTCACAGATACGCAGTATTTT. Translation: CASRLAYRPNLTDTQYF.

This clonotype has just a few counts. This chain joins TRBV29-1 and TRBJ2-2; the D is unclear. Trimming removed 6 bases at V and 4 bases at J, with 12 bases between. CDR3 length: 13 amino acids. CDR1 and CDR2 from the germline V gene are SQVTM and ANQGSEA. Here the CDR3 DNA reads TGCAGCGTCGCCGACCAAACCACCGGGGAGCTGTTTTTT. Translated: CSVADQTTGELFF.

The chain uses TRBV29-1 and TRBJ1-1, with TRBD1 matching over 10 bases. In germline, CDR1 is SQVTM, CDR2 ANQGSEA. CDR3 length: 13 amino acids. V gave up 4 bases and J gave up 7 bases; unmatched junction bases: 6. CDR3 protein: CSVGRDRGNEAFF. The DNA of the CDR3 is TGCAGCGTTGGCCGGGACAGGGGTAATGAAGCTTTCTTT.

This clonotype has ten or more counts. The chain joins TRBV9 to TRBJ2-2, with a weak D call TRBD2 (6 bases). V dropped 1 base and J dropped 6 bases, with 13 bases sitting between them. The CDR3 runs 15 residues. Germline CDR1 and CDR2: SGDLS and YYNGEE. The CDR3 sequence is CASSVRAGGAGELFF. The CDR3 DNA sequence: TGTGCCAGCAGCGTAAGGGCAGGAGGGGCCGGGGAGCTGTTTTTT. Looking up the rest from reference TRBV9 and TRBJ2-2 gives the full variable domain: DSGVTQTPKHLITATGQRVTLRCSPRSGDLSVYWYQQSLDQGLQFLIQYYNGEERAKGNILERFSAQQFPDLHSELNLSSLELGDSALYFCASSVRAGGAGELFFGEGSRLTVL.

This clonotype has only a few counts. The chain has TRBV6-5 and TRBJ1-1; 7 bases map to TRBD1. The CDR3 is 13 residues long. Germline CDR1 reads MNHEY; CDR2 reads SVGAGI. Trimming at V came to 2 bases and at J to 11 bases, leaving 8 bases not matched to a gene. CDR3 in amino acids: CASSYQGGLGAFF. The CDR3 DNA reads TGTGCCAGCAGTTACCAGGGGGGACTGGGGGCTTTCTTT.

This clonotype turned up a few times. The rearrangement uses TRBV2 and TRBJ1-1; unclear D gene. V was pared by 6 bases and J by 0 bases, with 8 bases between. This CDR3 has 13 residues. Per germline, CDR1 SNHLY and CDR2 FYNNEI. In DNA, the CDR3 is TGTGCCAGCAGCCGCCCGGTGAACACTGAAGCTTTCTTT. Translation gives CASSRPVNTEAFF.

This clonotype was seen many times. The V and J genes are TRBV5-1 and TRBJ2-7, with 7 positions matching TRBD1. From germline, CDR1 is SGHRS and CDR2 YFSETQ. The CDR3 runs to 14 residues. The V and J ends lost 0 bases and 1 base, in that order; junction bases with no gene match: 1. CDR3 sequence reads: CASSLEGQSYEQYF. In DNA, the CDR3 is TGCGCCAGCAGCTTGGAGGGACAGTCCTACGAGCAGTACTTC.

The chain links TRBV5-6 to TRBJ2-2; 11 nucleotides agree with TRBD2. CDR3 length: 19 amino acids. Germline CDR1 reads SGHDT; CDR2 reads YYEEEE. Trimming cost V 4 bases and J 2 bases; bases outside gene matches: 13. The CDR3: CASSPGLLAGGINTGELFF. As DNA, the CDR3 is TGTGCCAGCAGCCCCGGGTTGCTAGCGGGGGGCATTAACACCGGGGAGCTGTTTTTT.

This clonotype was detected ten times or more. The chain couples TRBV5-6 to TRBJ2-7, with TRBD2 matching over 12 bases. This CDR3 is 17 amino acids long. Germline V gene lookup returns CDR1 SGHDT and CDR2 YYEEEE. Losses at the gene ends were 3 bases for V and 1 base for J; bases not matched to a gene: 8. The CDR3 here is CASSSGLAGQTSYEQYF. CDR3 nucleotide sequence: TGTGCCAGCAGCTCGGGACTAGCGGGCCAGACTTCCTACGAGCAGTACTTC.

This clonotype was seen a handful of times. V usage is TRBV14 and J usage is TRBJ2-7, with 10 bases that match TRBD2. CDR3 length equals 16 residues. With 2 bases clipped from V and 0 bases from J, the junction kept 4 bases outside the gene matches. The germline V gene encodes CDR1 SGHDN and CDR2 FVKESK. The CDR3 bases are TGTGCCAGCAGCCAATTTTCTAGCGGGAGCTCCTACGAGCAGTACTTC. This encodes CASSQFSSGSSYEQYF.

The CDR3 is CASSWAGGLYEQYF. In nucleotides, the CDR3 is TGTGCCAGCAGTTGGGCGGGGGGGCTCTACGAGCAGTACTTC. This chain connects TRBV7-2 to TRBJ2-7; TRBD2 aligns across 9 bases. The CDR3 totals 14 residues. Germline assignment: CDR1 SGHTA and CDR2 FQGNSA. The ends lost 6 bases at V and 3 bases at J; junction bases unmatched: 6.

This clonotype was picked up a small number of times. The chain carries TRBV20-1 and TRBJ2-3; D tentatively fits TRBD1 or TRBD2 (5 bases each). Trimming pared 4 bases from V and 3 bases from J, leaving 23 bases between. CDR1 and CDR2 from the germline V gene are DFQATT and SNEGSKA (reference sequence). CDR3 length: 17 residues. The CDR3 nucleotides are TGCAGTGCTATCCCCAGGGACGTTTGGGCCCTTACAGATACGCAGTATTTT. Translating gives CSAIPRDVWALTDTQYF.

This clonotype has just a few counts. The chain carries TRBV7-6 and TRBJ2-7, with a weak D call TRBD2 (5 bases). V dropped 3 bases and J dropped 5 bases, with 23 bases sitting between them. The CDR3 has 17 residues. Per the germline V gene, CDR1 is SGHVS and CDR2 is FNYEAQ. In nucleotides, the CDR3 is TGTGCCAGCAGCTTGGGGATGAGGGTGGGAGTTCTTAACGAGCAGTACTTC. It encodes CASSLGMRVGVLNEQYF.

V is TRBV14 and J is TRBJ2-2; 11 bases are shared with TRBD2. Germline assignment: CDR1 SGHDN and CDR2 FVKESK. V shed 3 bases, J shed 1 base, and the junction held 4 bases outside the gene matches. The length of the CDR3 is 17 residues. The chain's CDR3 is CASSHPGLAGNTGELFF. DNA for the CDR3: TGTGCCAGCAGCCACCCCGGACTAGCGGGGAACACCGGGGAGCTGTTTTTT.

This clonotype has more than one count but fewer than ten. The genes are TRBV4-1 and TRBJ2-2; 10 bases agree with TRBD1. The length of the CDR3 is 16 residues. With 7 bases clipped from V and 0 bases from J, the junction kept 5 bases outside the gene matches. Germline CDR1 reads MGHRA; CDR2 reads YSYEKL. CDR3 region: CASNQGTGANTGELFF. The DNA for the CDR3 is TGCGCCAGCAACCAGGGGACAGGGGCGAACACCGGGGAGCTGTTTTTT.

This clonotype came up a few times. This sequence joins TRBV27 and TRBJ1-1; D not resolved. This CDR3 region has 13 residues. Trimming removed 6 bases from V and 1 base from J, with 9 bases in between. The germline CDR1 and CDR2 sequences are MNHEY and SMNVEV (reference sequence). In nucleotides, the CDR3 is TGTGCCAGCAGCGGGGAGGGGAACACTGAAGCTTTCTTT. Translation gives CASSGEGNTEAFF.

The chain uses TRBV6-5 and TRBJ1-1; the D is unclear. The ends were cut back, 2 bases at V and 3 bases at J, with 13 bases in the middle. Germline-derived CDR1 and CDR2 are MNHEY and SVGAGI. The CDR3 spans 15 residues. This CDR3 reads CASSYNTPSDTEAFF. CDR3 in DNA: TGTGCCAGCAGTTACAACACCCCCTCTGACACTGAAGCTTTCTTT.

This clonotype was counted a few times. The chain carries TRBV6-1 and TRBJ1-5; TRBD1 might be the D (5 bases). In germline, CDR1 is MNHNS, CDR2 SASEGT. The CDR3 sequence is 15 residues long. V was cut by 6 bases and J by 6 bases, with 18 bases left in between. The CDR3 sequence is CASRTGATASQPQHF. In nucleotides, the CDR3 is TGTGCCAGCAGGACCGGGGCCACGGCCTCTCAGCCCCAGCATTTT.

This clonotype was detected only a few times. V usage is TRBV7-3 and J usage is TRBJ2-3; 7 bases are shared with TRBD2. Germline CDR1 is SGHTA and CDR2 is FQGTGA. The V gene end was trimmed by 3 bases and the J gene end by 0 bases; junction bases not matched to a gene: 3. The CDR3 contains 15 residues. CDR3 nucleotide sequence: TGTGCCAGCAGCTTTTTGGGGGGGAGCACAGATACGCAGTATTTT. Protein: CASSFLGGSTDTQYF. Full variable domain (missing parts from reference TRBV7-3 and TRBJ2-3): GAGVSQTPSNKVTEKGKYVELRCDPISGHTALYWYRQSLGQGPEFLIYFQGTGAADDSGLPNDRFFAVRPEGSVSTLKIQRTERGDSAVYLCASSFLGGSTDTQYFGPGTRLTVL.

The chain recombines TRBV6-4 with TRBJ2-3; TRBD1 is a possible D gene (5 bases). Per germline, CDR1 MRHNA and CDR2 SNTAGT. The ends were cut back, 6 bases at V and 5 bases at J, with 15 bases in the middle. CDR3 length: 14 residues. As DNA, the CDR3 is TGTGCCAGCAGCCCGACCCAGGGCCAAGATACGCAGTATTTT. It yields the protein CASSPTQGQDTQYF.

Concerning this clonotype: A read error may explain this, as a much larger clone is one base away. J is TRBJ2-1 and V is TRBV2; 10 nucleotides align to TRBD2. V trimming: 5 bases; J trimming: 3 bases; junction bases outside the gene matches: 13. The CDR3 loop spans 18 amino acids. From germline, CDR1 is SNHLY and CDR2 FYNNEI. CDR3 sequence: CASSRDEAGGPVYNEQFF. The CDR3 DNA follows: TGTGCCAGCAGTAGAGACGAAGCGGGAGGGCCAGTCTACAATGAGCAGTTCTTC.

This clonotype was recorded many times. The rearrangement joins TRBV20-1 to TRBJ2-7; possible D gene TRBD1, 6 bases. V was trimmed by 1 base and J by 0 bases, leaving 7 bases between them. Germline V gives CDR1 DFQATT, CDR2 SNEGSKA (reference sequence). CDR3 length: 13 amino acids. The CDR3 region is CSARGGGSYEQYF. The CDR3 region has the DNA TGCAGTGCTAGAGGAGGGGGCTCCTACGAGCAGTACTTC.

This clonotype has a count of ten or more. J is TRBJ2-3 and V is TRBV6-5; the match to TRBD2 covers 11 bases. This CDR3 comprises 16 residues. Per germline, CDR1 MNHEY and CDR2 SVGAGI. J was trimmed by 0 bases and V by 4 bases; bases with no gene match: 3. The chain's CDR3 is CASSLTSGGSTDTQYF. The CDR3 region has the DNA TGTGCCAGCAGTTTAACTAGCGGGGGAAGCACAGATACGCAGTATTTT.

At least ten counts were recorded for this clonotype. J is TRBJ2-7 and V is TRBV10-2; 7 positions match TRBD2. With V trimmed by 7 bases and J by 4 bases, 7 bases remained unmatched. Germline-derived CDR1 and CDR2 are WSHSY and SAAADI. This CDR3 contains 13 residues. CDR3 sequence reads: CASIGRETYEQYF. DNA for the CDR3: TGCGCCAGCATAGGGCGGGAGACTTACGAGCAGTACTTC.

This clonotype has ten or more counts. The CDR3 sequence is CAISYRERDTDTQYF. The CDR3 DNA follows: TGTGCCATCAGTTACAGAGAGCGAGACACAGATACGCAGTATTTT. The chain couples TRBV10-3 to TRBJ2-3; D gene uncertain. Trimming took 5 bases from V and 2 from J, leaving 14 bases between them. CDR3 length equals 15 residues. Germline assignment: CDR1 ENHRY and CDR2 SYGVKD.